These 29 T cell receptor beta chains were all obtained from the same sample, sequenced in a study of Graves' ophthalmopathy and Graves' hyperthyroidism. Amplified material comprised TCR beta CDR3 regions derived from RNA transcripts. The workflow started with a first-round RT-PCR run with HTBI primers and then moved on to a second-round multiplex PCR. TCRdb fed the multiplex PCR reads into MiXCR, producing one record per CDR3 protein. The sample includes a few hundred thousand distinct CDR3 sequences, around 17% of them seen just once. The material sequenced was peripheral blood. The receptors here all came from a woman under 30 with Graves' ophthalmopathy.

This clonotype was seen many times. The CDR3: CASSVAQGIMNTEAFF. CDR3 in DNA: TGTGCCAGCAGTGTTGCACAGGGAATCATGAACACTGAAGCTTTCTTT. V usage is TRBV28 and J usage is TRBJ1-1, with a weak D call TRBD1 (6 bases). Germline CDR1 and CDR2: MDHEN and SYDVKM. This CDR3 region has 16 residues. The germline V and J ends were trimmed by 5 bases and 0 bases, with 16 bases remaining between them. Together with reference TRBV28 and TRBJ1-1, the CDR3 gives the full variable domain: DVKVTQSSRYLVKRTGEKVFLECVQDMDHENMFWYRQDPGLGLRLIYFSYDVKMKEKGDIPEGYSVSREKKERFSLILESASTNQTSMYLCASSVAQGIMNTEAFFGQGTRLTVV.

This clonotype was seen at least ten times. The chain carries TRBV6-2 or TRBV6-3 and TRBJ1-1; D gene ambiguous. CDR1 MNHEY and CDR2 SVGEGT come from the germline V gene. There are 19 residues in the CDR3. V was pared by 2 bases and J by 0 bases, with 22 bases between. The CDR3 here is CASSYHSTPGLWLNTEAFF. The CDR3 DNA follows: TGTGCCAGCAGTTACCACTCCACCCCGGGTCTCTGGTTGAACACTGAAGCTTTCTTT.

This sequence joins TRBV28 and TRBJ1-1; the D is unclear. The germline V gene has CDR1 MDHEN and CDR2 SYDVKM. The ends were cut back, 7 bases at V and 0 bases at J, with 18 bases in the middle. The CDR3 sequence is 16 residues long. The DNA for the CDR3 is TGTGCCAGCACCTCCGCGTGGGAGGCGGTGAACACTGAAGCTTTCTTT. Residues: CASTSAWEAVNTEAFF.

A single count supports this clonotype. V gene TRBV30 combines with J gene TRBJ1-1; TRBD1 is a possible D gene (6 bases). The CDR3 consists of 15 residues. Germline CDR1 and CDR2: GTSNPN and SVGIG (reference sequence). V lost 0 bases and J lost 0, with 11 bases in between. As DNA, the CDR3 is TGTGCCTGGAGTGTACGGCCAGGGGTGAACACTGAAGCTTTCTTT. It encodes CAWSVRPGVNTEAFF.

The gene calls are TRBV6-2 or TRBV6-3 and TRBJ2-5; D not certain. CDR1 is MNHEY, CDR2 SVGEGT, per germline. This CDR3 has 14 residues. V lost 6 bases, J lost 5 bases, and 16 bases lay in between. The CDR3 reads CASRRISGQETQYF. The CDR3 nucleotides read TGTGCCAGCAGAAGAATTAGTGGCCAGGAGACCCAGTACTTC.

The rearrangement links TRBV6-2 or TRBV6-3 to TRBJ1-1; 8 nucleotides agree with TRBD1. Trimming at V came to 5 bases and at J to 4 bases, leaving 9 bases not matched to a gene. Looked up from germline, CDR1 is MNHEY and CDR2 is SVGEGT. The CDR3 loop spans 15 amino acids. This CDR3 is CASSNRQGQTTEAFF. The CDR3 bases are TGTGCCAGCAGTAACCGACAGGGGCAAACCACTGAAGCTTTCTTT.

This clonotype came up many times. This chain joins TRBV7-9 and TRBJ2-7; no definite D call. Deletions cut 4 bases from V and 1 base from J, with 11 bases between. CDR1 and CDR2 (germline): SEHNR, FQNEAQ (reference sequence). CDR3 length: 14 amino acids. DNA for the CDR3: TGTGCCAGCAGCTCCCGGGTCCTTTCCTACGAGCAGTACTTC. Residues: CASSSRVLSYEQYF.

This clonotype was observed at least ten times. The genes are TRBV7-2 and TRBJ2-7, with D perhaps TRBD1 or TRBD2 (6 bases each). Germline V gene lookup returns CDR1 SGHTA and CDR2 FQGNSA. This CDR3 region has 15 residues. Trimming cost V 5 bases and J 2 bases, with 16 bases left between them. The CDR3 is CASSPGDMRPYEQYF. CDR3 in DNA: TGTGCCAGCAGCCCGGGGGACATGAGGCCCTACGAGCAGTACTTC.

There are a few counts of this clonotype. The V call is TRBV7-8, the J call TRBJ2-5; D is undetermined. Germline values: CDR1 SGHVS, CDR2 FQNEAQ. CDR3 size: 13 residues. V was shortened by 5 bases and J by 5 bases, with 12 bases between the two germline ends. This CDR3 is CASSPQVRETQYF. CDR3 in DNA: TGTGCCAGCAGCCCCCAGGTTCGGGAGACCCAGTACTTC.

On this clonotype itself: This may stem from a read error, because a much larger clone lies one nucleotide away. J is TRBJ1-1 and V is TRBV6-1, with D maybe TRBD1 (6 bases). Germline V gene lookup returns CDR1 MNHNS and CDR2 SASEGT. This CDR3 is built from 15 residues. CDR3 sequence reads: CAGSETGGANTEAFF. DNA of the CDR3: TGTGCCGGCAGTGAGACTGGGGGGGCGAACACTGAAGCTTTCTTT.

The table lists this clonotype with many counts. This rearrangement joins TRBV24-1 to TRBJ2-2; TRBD2 agrees at 7 bases. Germline CDR1 and CDR2: KGHDR and SFDVKD. Losses at the gene ends were 4 bases for V and 0 bases for J; bases not matched to a gene: 7. This CDR3 is 17 amino acids long. Here the CDR3 reads CATSDPGLGPNTGELFF. The CDR3 nucleotides read TGTGCCACCAGTGACCCCGGACTAGGGCCGAACACCGGGGAGCTGTTTTTT.

This clonotype was seen at least ten times. V usage is TRBV5-8 and J usage is TRBJ1-5; TRBD1 is a possible D gene (5 bases). CDR3 length: 15 amino acids. CDR1 and CDR2 (germline): SGHTS, YDEGEE. Trimming shortened V by 5 bases and J by 4 bases, and 16 bases separated the two germline ends. CDR3 protein: CASRGAGPSNQPQHF. The CDR3 DNA reads as TGTGCCAGCAGAGGGGCGGGACCGTCAAATCAGCCCCAGCATTTT.

This clonotype was seen repeatedly, ten times or more. The gene calls are TRBV20-1 and TRBJ1-2; D is possibly TRBD1 (5 bases). V was pared by 6 bases and J by 0 bases, with 14 bases between. CDR3 size: 14 residues. The germline V gene encodes CDR1 DFQATT and CDR2 SNEGSKA (reference sequence). The chain's CDR3 is CSARTRHTNYGYTF. CDR3 bases: TGCAGTGCCCGGACACGTCATACTAACTATGGCTACACCTTC.

This clonotype was observed many times. The V gene is TRBV27, the J gene TRBJ1-5; TRBD1 aligns across 8 bases. V was pared by 0 bases and J by 3 bases, with 19 bases of the junction left unmatched. Germline loops: CDR1 MNHEY, CDR2 SMNVEV (reference sequence). This CDR3 is built from 21 residues. CDR3 nucleotides: TGTGCCAGCAGTTTATCCTCACAGGGGGTTTTTGAGGATCATATCAATCAGCCCCAGCATTTT. Its protein product is CASSLSSQGVFEDHINQPQHF.

This clonotype has at least ten counts. At one end the junction does not follow the germline gene, possibly because of a read error. The chain links TRBV12-3 or TRBV12-4 to TRBJ1-1, with a possible D match to TRBD1 (6 bases). CDR3 length equals 13 residues. In nucleotides, the CDR3 is TGTGCCAGCAGTTTTACAGGGAACATTGAAGCTTTCTTT. This encodes CASSFTGNIEAFF.

This clonotype was picked up many times. The chain links TRBV15 to TRBJ2-7; D is uncertain. Germline assignment: CDR1 LNHNV and CDR2 YYDKDF (reference sequence). V was cut by 4 bases and J by 2 bases, with 9 bases left in between. The CDR3 runs 13 residues. The CDR3 DNA sequence: TGTGCCACCAGCACGAATGGGGCCTACGAGCAGTACTTC. This gives the protein CATSTNGAYEQYF. Based on the CDR3 plus reference TRBV15 and TRBJ2-7, the full variable domain is DAMVIQNPRYQVTQFGKPVTLSCSQTLNHNVMYWYQQKSSQAPKLLFHYYDKDFNNEADTPDNFQSRRPNTSFCFLDIRSPGLGDTAMYLCATSTNGAYEQYFGPGTRLTVT.

This clonotype has more than one count but fewer than ten. V and J are TRBV28 and TRBJ2-7; TRBD2 is a possible D gene (6 bases). Germline V gene lookup returns CDR1 MDHEN and CDR2 SYDVKM. The V gene lost 5 bases and the J gene lost 3 bases, with 11 bases spanning the gap. The CDR3 consists of 13 residues. The CDR3: CASSMAGNYEQYF. The CDR3 DNA follows: TGTGCCAGCAGTATGGCGGGAAACTACGAGCAGTACTTC. Combining the CDR3 with reference TRBV28 and TRBJ2-7 gives the whole variable domain DVKVTQSSRYLVKRTGEKVFLECVQDMDHENMFWYRQDPGLGLRLIYFSYDVKMKEKGDIPEGYSVSREKKERFSLILESASTNQTSMYLCASSMAGNYEQYFGPGTRLTVT.

This clonotype appeared many times. The chain links TRBV2 to TRBJ1-3; a weak D match, TRBD1 (5 bases). CDR1 and CDR2 (germline): SNHLY, FYNNEI. The CDR3 covers 15 residues. Trimming took 6 bases from V and 5 from J, leaving 17 bases between them. CDR3 DNA: TGTGCCAGCAGCCTAGCCCAGGGAGATAGAAACACCATATATTTT. Translated, it gives CASSLAQGDRNTIYF.

Many counts were recorded for this clonotype. The chain joins TRBV6-5 to TRBJ2-2; D possibly corresponds to TRBD1 (6 bases). The length of the CDR3 is 14 residues. The V gene lost 0 bases and the J gene lost 9 bases, with 11 bases spanning the gap. The germline gives CDR1 MNHEY, CDR2 SVGAGI. The CDR3 DNA is TGTGCCAGCAGTTACTCGCCGGGGACACGGGAGCTGTTTTTT. Residues: CASSYSPGTRELFF.

This clonotype was seen repeatedly, ten times or more. One end of the junction is discordant with germline, which a read error may explain. This chain uses TRBV29-1 with TRBJ2-5, with TRBD1 matching 12 bases. The CDR3 runs 11 residues. The V gene's germline CDR1 is SQVTM and CDR2 ANQGSEA. In nucleotides, the CDR3 is TGCAGCGTTGGGGGGACAGGGGGCCACGACTTC. This translates into CSVGGTGGHDF.

This clonotype was picked up many times. The chain combines TRBV11-2 with TRBJ1-1; D is possibly TRBD1 (5 bases). Looked up from germline, CDR1 is SGHAT and CDR2 is FQNNGV. Trimming cost V 4 bases and J 7 bases, with 10 bases left between them. There are 12 residues in the CDR3. CDR3 region: CASSSRADEAFF. The DNA of the CDR3 is TGTGCCAGCAGCTCCAGGGCCGATGAAGCTTTCTTT.

Many counts were recorded for this clonotype. The chain links TRBV6-2 or TRBV6-3 to TRBJ2-5; unclear D gene. This CDR3 has 15 residues. Deletions cut 8 bases from V and 5 bases from J, with 21 bases between. Germline V gives CDR1 MNHEY, CDR2 SVGEGT. The CDR3 protein is CASVKIPNLWETQYF. CDR3 DNA sequence: TGTGCCAGCGTCAAGATACCAAACCTCTGGGAGACCCAGTACTTC.

There are many counts of this clonotype. The chain links TRBV6-2 or TRBV6-3 to TRBJ2-2; 9 bases align to TRBD1. CDR3 length: 15 amino acids. Looked up from germline, CDR1 is MNHEY and CDR2 is SVGEGT. V was clipped by 5 bases and J by 5 bases; unmatched bases: 6. CDR3 DNA sequence: TGTGCCAGCAGTAAAACAGGGGGCGATACCGGGGAGCTGTTTTTT. As protein: CASSKTGGDTGELFF.

Many counts were recorded for this clonotype. The V gene is TRBV6-5, the J gene TRBJ2-5; TRBD2 matches at 8 bases. Germline V CDR1 and CDR2: MNHEY, SVGAGI. The trim removed 4 bases at V and 7 bases at J, leaving 14 bases unmatched. The CDR3 runs to 16 residues. CDR3 protein: CASSSGGDFSLGTQYF. CDR3 sequence (DNA): TGTGCCAGCAGTTCCGGGGGGGACTTTTCCCTGGGGACCCAGTACTTC.

This chain joins TRBV27 and TRBJ2-7, with 8 nucleotides matching TRBD1. The length of the CDR3 is 15 residues. The V and J ends lost 5 bases and 2 bases, in that order; junction bases with no gene match: 8. Looked up from germline, CDR1 is MNHEY and CDR2 is SMNVEV (reference sequence). The CDR3 coding sequence is TGTGCCAGCAGTCCAATCCGGGACAGGACCTACGAGCAGTACTTC. This translates into CASSPIRDRTYEQYF.

This clonotype was detected many times. This chain uses TRBV28 with TRBJ1-1; D unclear. The CDR3 is 12 amino acids. V was clipped by 6 bases and J by 1 base, with 6 bases between them. CDR1 MDHEN and CDR2 SYDVKM come from the germline V gene. CDR3 sequence: CASRRANTEAFF. The DNA of the CDR3 is TGTGCCAGCAGGCGGGCGAACACTGAAGCTTTCTTT. The variable domain in full, completed from reference TRBV28 and TRBJ1-1, reads DVKVTQSSRYLVKRTGEKVFLECVQDMDHENMFWYRQDPGLGLRLIYFSYDVKMKEKGDIPEGYSVSREKKERFSLILESASTNQTSMYLCASRRANTEAFFGQGTRLTVV.

This clonotype was seen repeatedly, ten times or more. A much larger clone sits a single nucleotide away, making a read error possible. This chain links TRBV24-1 with TRBJ1-1, with D possibly TRBD1 on 5 matching bases. The CDR3 has 11 amino acids. Germline V gene lookup returns CDR1 KGHDR and CDR2 SFDVKD. The V gene lost 9 bases and the J gene lost 3 bases, with 7 bases spanning the gap. CDR3 protein: CATAGDTEAFF. The CDR3 DNA reads TGTGCCACCGCGGGGGACACTGAAGCTTTCTTT.

In DNA form, the CDR3 reads TGTGCCAGCAGCTTTACGACAGGGGAGGCCTACGAGCAGTACTTC. Amino acids: CASSFTTGEAYEQYF. V and J are TRBV7-2 and TRBJ2-7, with 8 bases matching TRBD1. The CDR3 runs to 15 residues. Germline V gene data show CDR1 as SGHTA and CDR2 as FQGNSA. Losses at the gene ends were 3 bases for V and 2 bases for J; bases not matched to a gene: 6.

The table lists this clonotype with many counts. The chain employs TRBV11-2 and TRBJ2-5; 8 nucleotides agree with TRBD1. The CDR3 has 15 residues. Trimming at V came to 5 bases and at J to 4 bases, leaving 9 bases not matched to a gene. Germline lookup yields CDR1 SGHAT and CDR2 FQNNGV. The DNA of the CDR3 is TGTGCCAGCAGCCCACCCCTGGACAGGGTAGAGACCCAGTACTTC. Residues: CASSPPLDRVETQYF. The variable domain in full, with the rest retrieved from reference TRBV11-2 and TRBJ2-5, is EAGVAQSPRYKIIEKRQSVAFWCNPISGHATLYWYQQILGQGPKLLIQFQNNGVVDDSQLPKDRFSAERLKGVDSTLKIQPAKLEDSAVYLCASSPPLDRVETQYFGPGTRLLVL.